Listed below are T cell receptor beta chains from one sample, sequenced in a study of Ad26.COV2.S vaccination and SARS-CoV-2 variants. Produced via immunoSEQ multiplex PCR; TCRdb's table is partial and in-frame only. The sample includes around 250,000 clones, over 75% of them seen just once. The sequencing here drew on peripheral blood, taken in a trial of Ad26.COV2.S vaccine versus placebo. These TCRs come from a person between 18 and 59 years old who received the Ad26.COV2.S COVID-19 vaccine or a placebo. CDR3s include the opening cysteine and the closing phenylalanine or tryptophan.

J: TRBJ1-6; V: TRBV27; CDR3: CASNPWGGSSYNSPLHF
J: TRBJ2-1; V: TRBV4-1; CDR3: CASSPGVGQFF
J: TRBJ1-2; V: TRBV13; CDR3: CATYRGDGYTF
J: TRBJ1-5; V: TRBV7-9; CDR3: CASSLGQGNQPQHF
J: TRBJ1-1; V: TRBV30; CDR3: CAWEEGNTEAFF
J: TRBJ2-7; V: TRBV5-1; CDR3: CASSFGLTYEQYF
J: TRBJ2-7; V: TRBV7-2; CDR3: CASSHNRGANEQYF
J: TRBJ2-7; V: TRBV28; CDR3: CASRYRGGEQYF
J: TRBJ1-3; V: TRBV19; CDR3: CASIGNTIYF
J: TRBJ2-7; V: TRBV5-6; CDR3: CASSFSLAGYEQYF
J: TRBJ1-1; V: TRBV29-1; CDR3: CSVERTGYGAEAFF
J: TRBJ2-1; V: TRBV3-1/TRBV3-2; CDR3: CASSLMIATGPDYNEQFF
J: TRBJ1-4; V: TRBV7-8; CDR3: CASSPDSLKLFF
J: TRBJ2-7; V: TRBV14; CDR3: CASSPSGVYEQYF
J: TRBJ1-3; V: TRBV4-2; CDR3: CASSQVKGGNTIYF
J: TRBJ1-2; V: TRBV7-9; CDR3: CASSLESGGFPNYGYTF
J: TRBJ1-4; V: TRBV3-1/TRBV3-2; CDR3: CASSQRKTGGPTNEKLFF
J: TRBJ1-5; V: TRBV12-3/TRBV12-4; CDR3: CASSFYPNQPQHF
J: TRBJ2-2; V: TRBV3-1/TRBV3-2; CDR3: CASSQPPAELFF
J: TRBJ1-2; V: TRBV12-3/TRBV12-4; CDR3: CASSLSGFGYTF
J: TRBJ2-7; V: TRBV10-1; CDR3: CASSKTGTAYEQYF
J: TRBJ1-2; V: TRBV9; CDR3: CASSPGQETYGYTF
J: TRBJ1-6; V: TRBV19; CDR3: CASQTQAQNSPLHF
J: TRBJ2-7; V: TRBV2; CDR3: CASNFQRYEQYF
J: TRBJ2-7; V: TRBV2; CDR3: CASSPLAYYEQYF
J: TRBJ2-5; V: TRBV7-8; CDR3: CASSPDTQETQYF
J: TRBJ2-5; V: TRBV4-2; CDR3: CASSQGAAEQETQYF
J: TRBJ1-3; V: TRBV3-1/TRBV3-2; CDR3: CASSQGGPGNTIYF
J: TRBJ1-1; V: TRBV7-2; CDR3: CASLTRHTGNTEAFF
J: TRBJ1-5; V: TRBV30; CDR3: CAWSVQSNQPQHF
J: TRBJ2-1; V: TRBV9; CDR3: CASSVGSGGSSYNEQFF
J: TRBJ2-7; V: TRBV5-4; CDR3: CASSLAGDRDYEQYF
J: TRBJ1-1; V: TRBV25-1; CDR3: CASSERGGHTEAFF
J: TRBJ1-2; V: TRBV5-1; CDR3: CASSFAFYGYTF
J: TRBJ2-1; V: TRBV6-5; CDR3: CATLIAHSSYNEQFF
J: TRBJ2-3; V: TRBV6-5; CDR3: CASSTTRPYTDTQYF
J: TRBJ2-5; V: TRBV10-3; CDR3: CAISDIQGHETQYF
J: TRBJ1-1; V: TRBV7-2; CDR3: CASSLEAAKGAEAFF
J: TRBJ1-1; V: TRBV7-3; CDR3: CASSSGGGIAEAFF
J: TRBJ2-1; V: TRBV5-1; CDR3: CASSLDSYNEQFF
J: TRBJ2-1; V: TRBV6-5; CDR3: CASSYGGSSYNEQFF
J: TRBJ1-4; V: TRBV27; CDR3: CASSLRFSGQGLNLFF
J: TRBJ2-5; V: TRBV7-9; CDR3: CASSPLGLAGVETQYF
J: TRBJ1-3; V: TRBV2; CDR3: CASTQTEFSGNTIYF
J: TRBJ1-2; V: TRBV28; CDR3: CASSYGDRGLDGYTF
J: TRBJ2-7; V: TRBV10-2; CDR3: CASSESGRSSYEQYF
J: TRBJ1-4; V: TRBV28; CDR3: CASSSPGQGATTNEKLFF
J: TRBJ1-5; V: TRBV6-5; CDR3: CASAGFGNQPQHF
J: TRBJ2-1; V: TRBV4-1; CDR3: CASSQGNGGTSGKVEQFF
J: TRBJ1-2; V: TRBV25-1; CDR3: CASSEGGSGGYGYTF
J: TRBJ2-2; V: TRBV5-1; CDR3: CASSGGLAGISAAGELFF
J: TRBJ1-2; V: TRBV7-9; CDR3: CASSFSTGGDGYTF
J: TRBJ2-1; V: TRBV30; CDR3: CAWSVGRENNEQFF
J: TRBJ2-3; V: TRBV3-1/TRBV3-2; CDR3: CASSQERGLAGHEAQYF
J: TRBJ2-3; V: TRBV30; CDR3: CAWSVGTSGGAEDTQYF
J: TRBJ1-2; V: TRBV7-9; CDR3: CASSEGPGQGANYGYTF
J: TRBJ1-2; V: TRBV5-1; CDR3: CASSVTGTAGYTF